Listed below are T cell receptor beta chains from one sample, sequenced in a study of T cells in Graves' hyperthyroidism and ophthalmopathy. TCRdb independently ran MiXCR on the multiplex PCR reads; one entry per CDR3 protein. The data show 300,000 to 400,000 distinct CDR3 sequences, 13% to 15% seen once. The material sequenced was blood. The receptors stem from a woman in her twenties or thirties with Graves' ophthalmopathy. The CDR3 runs from the conserved cysteine through the conserved F or W. A D gene is named only where the DNA matches it firmly. Not every row has a clone size; where given, it reads once, few, many or a size class.

many,TRBV5-6,TRBJ2-3,TRBD2,TGTGCCAGCAGCCTACTGACTAGCTTGGCAGATACGCAGTATTTT,CASSLLTSLADTQYF
many,TRBV15,TRBJ1-2,NA,TGTGCCACCAGCAGGGAAGACTTAGGGGGCTACACCTTC,CATSREDLGGYTF
NA,TRBV10-1,TRBJ2-2,NA,TGCGCCAGCAGTGAGGGTTTTGGAACTAACACCGGGGAGCTGTTTTTT,CASSEGFGTNTGELFF
many,TRBV6-1,TRBJ2-5,NA,TGTGCCAGCAGTGAAGACAGGGTATCGGAGACCCAGTACTTC,CASSEDRVSETQYF
NA,TRBV20-1,TRBJ1-5,TRBD1,TGCAGTGCACCGGACAGGATAAGTTTCAATCAGCCCCAGCATTTT,CSAPDRISFNQPQHF
many,TRBV6-5,TRBJ2-3,TRBD2,TGTGCCAGCAGTTACTCGGCTAGCGGGTTCACAGATACGCAGTATTTT,CASSYSASGFTDTQYF
many,TRBV9,TRBJ2-1,TRBD2,TGTGCCAGCAGCGTAAACCCTCGGGTAGCGGGGGAGCGACACAATGAGCAGTTCTTC,CASSVNPRVAGERHNEQFF
many,TRBV11-2,TRBJ2-2,TRBD2,TGTGCCAGCAGCTCAACTAGCGGGGTGATCGGGGAGCTGTTTTTT,CASSSTSGVIGELFF
NA,TRBV10-3,TRBJ1-2,TRBD1,TGTGCCATCAGGGGGACAGTTTTTGAGCCCTATGGCTACACCTTC,CAIRGTVFEPYGYTF
many,TRBV20-1,TRBJ1-1,NA,TGCAGTGCTAGAGATCAGGTGACCCAGAACACTGAAGCTTTCTTT,CSARDQVTQNTEAFF
many,TRBV3-1,TRBJ1-2,NA,TGTGCCAGCAGCCAAGGCGGCCGTGCAGGCTATGGCTACACCTTC,CASSQGGRAGYGYTF
many,TRBV12-3/TRBV12-4,TRBJ2-3,NA,TGTGCCAGCAGTACGTACAGTACTGGACTCACAGATACGCAGTATTTT,CASSTYSTGLTDTQYF
many,TRBV5-1,TRBJ2-7,NA,TGCGCCAGCAGCCCGGACATCTCCTACGAGCAGTACTTC,CASSPDISYEQYF
many,TRBV11-2,TRBJ2-7,NA,TGTGCCAGCAGCTTAGATTTTACAGGGAACTACGAGCAGTACTTC,CASSLDFTGNYEQYF
many,TRBV5-6,TRBJ1-2,NA,TGTGCCAGCGGCTATGTCTTACGGGGAATCTATGGCTACACCTTC,CASGYVLRGIYGYTF
many,TRBV7-2,TRBJ1-2,NA,TGTGCCAGCACACCGATGGGGCAGGAGCGCGGCGGCTACACCTTC,CASTPMGQERGGYTF
many,TRBV5-8,TRBJ1-5,TRBD1,TGTGCCAGCAGCTTTCCGACAGGGATAAGGTATCAGCCCCAGCATTTT,CASSFPTGIRYQPQHF
many,TRBV28,TRBJ1-5,NA,TGTGCCAGCAGCCGGGGGGTATTAAAAACCGGTCAGCCCCAGCATTTT,CASSRGVLKTGQPQHF
many,TRBV7-8,TRBJ2-5,TRBD2,TGTGCCAGCAGCTCTCGTGCGGGGGGGCCACGAGGGGAGACCCAGTACTTC,CASSSRAGGPRGETQYF
many,TRBV28,TRBJ2-7,TRBD1,TGTGCCAGCAGGTGGGACAGTAACTACGAGCAGTACTTC,CASRWDSNYEQYF
NA,TRBV18,TRBJ2-2,TRBD2,TGTGCCAGCTCACCGTTGGCTAGCGGGGCGACGAACACCGGGGAGCTGTTTTTT,CASSPLASGATNTGELFF
many,TRBV5-1,TRBJ2-7,NA,TGCGCCAGCAGCTTGGATCCGACGGCCTCCTACGAGCAGTACTTC,CASSLDPTASYEQYF
many,TRBV20-1,TRBJ2-7,TRBD1,TGCAGTGCTAGAGTGACAGGGAGCTCCTACGAGCAGTACTTC,CSARVTGSSYEQYF
NA,TRBV7-7,TRBJ2-5,TRBD1,TGTGCTAGCAGCCGCCGGGACAGCTTCCAAGAGACCCAGTACTTC,CASSRRDSFQETQYF
NA,TRBV20-1,TRBJ2-7,NA,TGCAGTGCTAGTGCCCTGGGAGGAGTCCACGAGCAGTACTTC,CSASALGGVHEQYF
many,TRBV12-3/TRBV12-4,TRBJ1-5,NA,TGTGCCAGCAGTTTCTACGGTTCTCGGGCCCAGCATTTT,CASSFYGSRAQHF
many,TRBV6-4,TRBJ2-2,NA,TGTGCCAGCAGTGCACAGGGCGACACCGGGGAGCTGTTTTTT,CASSAQGDTGELFF
few,TRBV6-1,TRBJ2-7,NA,TGTGCCAGCAGTTCCCCTATCTCCTACGAGCAGTACTTC,CASSSPISYEQYF
NA,TRBV3-1,TRBJ2-5,TRBD2,TGTGCCAGCAGCCGTCGGGGGGAGGCTGTGGAGACCCAGTACTTC,CASSRRGEAVETQYF
NA,TRBV20-1,TRBJ2-3,TRBD1,TGCAGTGCGAGGACAGGGTCACAAGATTCGCAGTATTTT,CSARTGSQDSQYF
NA,TRBV19,TRBJ2-3,TRBD2,TGTGCCAGTAGTACCACCGGGACTAGATCCGATACGCAGTATTTT,CASSTTGTRSDTQYF
many,TRBV29-1,TRBJ1-1,NA,TGCAGCGTTGGACCGGACACGGAGAACACTGAAGCTTTCTTT,CSVGPDTENTEAFF
many,TRBV30,TRBJ2-7,NA,TGTGCCTGGAGTGACAAAATGGGGCAGGCGCTAACCTACGAGCAGTACTTC,CAWSDKMGQALTYEQYF
many,TRBV12-3/TRBV12-4,TRBJ2-7,NA,TGTGCCAGCAGTTTGCGTCCGACAGGGACTTATCCCTACGAGCAGTACTTC,CASSLRPTGTYPYEQYF
many,TRBV27,TRBJ2-7,NA,TGTGCCAGCAGTTTTCGGGAAAACTACGAGCAGTACTTC,CASSFRENYEQYF
once,TRBV6-5,TRBJ1-3,NA,TGTGCCAGCAGTTATACGCCCAGCAGGGCCGGAAACACCATATATTTT,CASSYTPSRAGNTIYF
many,TRBV20-1,TRBJ2-1,TRBD2,TGCAGTGCTAGACTGAGCGGGGGGGCCCGGGATGAGCAGTTCTTC,CSARLSGGARDEQFF
NA,TRBV20-1,TRBJ2-3,NA,TGCAGTGCTACCCCTTCAGCGGCTAACACAGATACGCAGTATTTT,CSATPSAANTDTQYF
many,TRBV7-2,TRBJ1-2,NA,TGTGCCAGCAGCCCCGGTTCAGGAAATTATGGCTACACCTTC,CASSPGSGNYGYTF
NA,TRBV12-5,TRBJ1-1,NA,TGTGATAGACCCCCCGGACACCATGTCACTGAAGCTTTCTTT,CDRPPGHHVTEAFF
many,TRBV14,TRBJ1-1,NA,TGTGCCAGCAGCCAAGCCCAAGGGGAGGGAGGCACTGAAGCTTTCTTT,CASSQAQGEGGTEAFF
few,TRBV24-1,TRBJ1-2,TRBD1,TGTGCCACCAGTGACCTCGGACAGGCCCCGGATGGCTACACCTTC,CATSDLGQAPDGYTF
many,TRBV20-1,TRBJ2-5,NA,TGCAGTGCGATAACACACCAAGAGACCCAGTACTTC,CSAITHQETQYF
few,TRBV6-1,TRBJ2-7,NA,TGTGCCAGCAGACCGGGAGTTGCCGAGCAGTACTTC,CASRPGVAEQYF
NA,TRBV7-8,TRBJ1-6,NA,TGTGCCAGCAGCTTACTGGACAGCTCCTATAATTCACCCCTCCACTTT,CASSLLDSSYNSPLHF
few,TRBV15,TRBJ2-5,TRBD2,TGTGCCACCAGCAGAGATCGGTTGGTGGGGGGGTCCCAAGAGACCCAGTACTTC,CATSRDRLVGGSQETQYF
few,TRBV3-1,TRBJ2-7,NA,TGTGCCAGCGGAGTACTCGGCTCCTACGAGCAGTACTTC,CASGVLGSYEQYF
many,TRBV12-3/TRBV12-4,TRBJ2-3,TRBD2,TGTGCCAGCAGTTTCCGGGGGGGGGCAGATACGCAGTATTTT,CASSFRGGADTQYF
many,TRBV29-1,TRBJ2-5,NA,TGCAGCGTTGCCGGTCTGGGGGCCCAGGAGACCCAGTACTTC,CSVAGLGAQETQYF
NA,TRBV15,TRBJ2-5,NA,TGTACCACCAGCAGTGGGCTAGCAGAGACCCAGTACTTC,CTTSSGLAETQYF